One sample yielded the 31 T cell receptor beta chains listed below, sequenced in a study of somatic mutations in T cells in chronic GVHD. Here immunoSEQ multiplex PCR was the method, and the copy in TCRdb shows in-frame clones only, minus some. The sample lists about 13,000 clones, about 80% occurring once. Specimen: Vbeta20-negative CD4+ T cells from blood. Receptors originate from a male patient aged 45-60 years with chronic graft-versus-host disease. Some T cells may be transferred from the graft donor.

The rearrangement joins TRBV7-2 to TRBJ2-3, with 7 bases matching TRBD1. CDR3 length equals 17 residues. From germline, CDR1 is SGHTA and CDR2 FQGNSA. The V gene end was trimmed by 3 bases and the J gene end by 3 bases; junction bases not matched to a gene: 12. The DNA for the CDR3 is TGTGCCAGCAGCTTCGCGTCCTGGACAGGAGAGACAGATACGCAGTATTTT. This sequence encodes CASSFASWTGETDTQYF.

The chain recombines TRBV5-4 with TRBJ2-3, with 10 positions matching TRBD2. The CDR3 sequence is 14 residues long. Germline values: CDR1 SGHNT, CDR2 YYREEE (reference sequence). Trimming removed 3 bases from V and 5 bases from J; junction bases left unmatched: 3. The CDR3 region is CASSSGLAVDTQYF. DNA of the CDR3: TGTGCCAGCAGCTCTGGACTAGCGGTAGATACGCAGTATTTT.

The chain links TRBV6-6 to TRBJ1-1; D gene ambiguous. The germline CDR1 and CDR2 sequences are MNHNY and SVGAGI (reference sequence). V was pared by 8 bases and J by 3 bases, with 10 bases between. The CDR3 has 12 residues. CDR3 bases: TGTGCCAGCTCGTGGGAGTACACTGAAGCTTTCTTT. Protein sequence: CASSWEYTEAFF.

This sequence joins TRBV6-1 and TRBJ2-1; D possibly corresponds to TRBD1 (5 bases). Trimming removed 4 bases at V and 12 bases at J, with 13 bases between. The CDR3 runs to 12 residues. Looked up from germline, CDR1 is MNHNS and CDR2 is SASEGT. CDR3 sequence reads: CASSGVEQVQFF. As DNA, the CDR3 is TGTGCCAGCAGTGGGGTCGAACAGGTGCAGTTCTTC.

V and J are TRBV19 and TRBJ2-3; D is unclear. Germline CDR1 is LNHDA and CDR2 is SQIVND (reference sequence). Trimming removed 3 bases at V and 1 base at J, with 5 bases between. CDR3 size: 13 residues. The CDR3 DNA is TGTGCCAGTAGTATGCAGGGCACAGATACGCAGTATTTT. Encoded protein: CASSMQGTDTQYF.

This rearrangement joins TRBV21-1 to TRBJ1-2. TRBV21-1 is described as a pseudogene. The CDR3 is 13 residues long. This chain's CDR3 is CASSNGGDYGYTF. DNA for the CDR3: TGTGCCAGCAGCAACGGGGGGGACTATGGCTACACCTTC.

This sequence joins TRBV7-7 and TRBJ2-5; possible D gene TRBD1, 7 bases. The CDR3 has 15 residues. Germline V gene data show CDR1 as SSHAT and CDR2 as FNYEAQ (reference sequence). V lost 1 base, J lost 5 bases, and 14 bases lay in between. CDR3 loop: CASSLVAGGGETQYF. The CDR3 nucleotides read TGTGCCAGCAGCTTAGTGGCAGGGGGAGGTGAGACCCAGTACTTC.

In its sample, this clone was seen a few times. The chain carries TRBV19 and TRBJ1-2, with D perhaps matching TRBD1 (5 bases). V lost 5 bases and J 1 base, leaving 11 bases between the germline ends. The germline V gene has CDR1 LNHDA and CDR2 SQIVND (reference sequence). This CDR3 spans 14 amino acids. CDR3 residues: CASSGQGINYGYTF. As DNA, the CDR3 is TGTGCCAGTAGTGGGCAGGGAATTAACTATGGCTACACCTTC. The full variable domain, completed using reference TRBV19 and TRBJ1-2, is DGGITQSPKYLFRKEGQNVTLSCEQNLNHDAMYWYRQDPGQGLRLIYYSQIVNDFQKGDIAEGYSVSREKKESFPLTVTSAQKNPTAFYLCASSGQGINYGYTFGSGTRLTVV.

V is TRBV27 and J is TRBJ1-1; D unclear. CDR3 length: 13 amino acids. V shed 2 bases and J shed 5 bases, with 9 bases lying between them. CDR1 and CDR2 (germline): MNHEY, SMNVEV (reference sequence). The CDR3 coding sequence is TGTGCCAGCAGTTTAGAACCGCTAACTGAAGCTTTCTTT. It encodes CASSLEPLTEAFF.

The chain links TRBV7-2 to TRBJ2-7, with a possible D match to TRBD2 (7 bases). CDR1 is SGHTA, CDR2 FQGNSA, per germline. This CDR3 is built from 14 residues. The V and J ends lost 0 bases and 7 bases respectively, with 13 bases between them. CDR3 nucleotide sequence: TGTGCCAGCAGCTTAGCCGGGGGGCCGGGGGAGCAGTACTTC. Protein sequence: CASSLAGGPGEQYF.

This clone was picked up a small number of times. The gene calls are TRBV14 and TRBJ1-1; TRBD1 might be the D (5 bases). The CDR3 contains 14 residues. Trimming removed 5 bases from V and 5 bases from J, with 15 bases in between. Germline values: CDR1 SGHDN, CDR2 FVKESK. This chain's CDR3 is CASSAGVKGTEAFF. As DNA, the CDR3 is TGTGCCAGCAGCGCGGGGGTCAAGGGAACTGAAGCTTTCTTT.

The rearrangement joins TRBV6-4 to TRBJ2-5; the D gene is possibly TRBD2 (6 bases). CDR1 is MRHNA and CDR2 is SNTAGT in the germline V gene. The length of the CDR3 is 16 residues. With 2 bases removed from V and 2 bases from J, the gap between germline ends came to 15 bases. CDR3 residues: CASSDVRRDGQETQYF. CDR3 in DNA: TGTGCCAGCAGTGACGTACGGCGGGACGGACAAGAGACCCAGTACTTC.

This sequence joins TRBV7-3 and TRBJ1-3, with D hard to call. The V end was cut by 6 bases, the J end by 3 bases, with 3 bases between. CDR1 and CDR2 (germline): SGHTA, FQGTGA. This CDR3 is built from 11 residues. CDR3 DNA sequence: TGTGCCAGCAGTCTTGGAAACACCATATATTTT. Its translation is CASSLGNTIYF.

The J gene is TRBJ1-3, the V gene TRBV30; possibly TRBD1 for D (6 bases). Germline CDR1 GTSNPN, CDR2 SVGIG (reference sequence). V was cut by 3 bases and J by 0 bases, with 15 bases left in between. This CDR3 is built from 16 residues. The CDR3 nucleotides read TGTGCCTGGAGGGATTACAGGGCCCGCTCTGGAAACACCATATATTTT. Translated: CAWRDYRARSGNTIYF.

The chain combines TRBV5-4 with TRBJ2-6; 7 positions match TRBD1. The CDR3 length is 16 residues. V shed 0 bases, J shed 2 bases, and the junction held 2 bases outside the gene matches. Germline V CDR1 and CDR2: SGHNT, YYREEE (reference sequence). The CDR3 nucleotides read TGTGCCAGCAGCTTGGGGGGGACAGCTGGGGCCAACGTCCTGACTTTC. This sequence encodes CASSLGGTAGANVLTF.

The gene calls are TRBV10-2 and TRBJ1-1; TRBD1 matches at 9 bases. The CDR3 is 16 residues long. Trimming cost V 4 bases and J 6 bases; bases outside gene matches: 12. From germline, CDR1 is WSHSY and CDR2 SAAADI. DNA for the CDR3: TGCGCCAGCAGTGCCCCCGGTGGGACAGGGATATCTGAAGCTTTCTTT. Translated: CASSAPGGTGISEAFF.

V is TRBV5-4 and J is TRBJ2-3; D might be TRBD2 (7 bases). The CDR3 consists of 14 residues. Germline-derived CDR1 and CDR2 are SGHNT and YYREEE (reference sequence). Trimming took off 4 bases at V and 9 bases at J, with 18 bases between the two ends. CDR3 protein: CASSQDKAGATQYF. The CDR3 DNA reads as TGTGCCAGCAGCCAGGATAAGGCGGGGGCGACGCAGTATTTT.

The chain joins TRBV19 to TRBJ2-3; TRBD2 matches at 13 bases. Looked up from germline, CDR1 is LNHDA and CDR2 is SQIVND (reference sequence). This CDR3 is built from 16 residues. V shed 5 bases and J 3 bases; nucleotides not matched to a gene: 5. CDR3 region: CASSQTSGGATDTQYF. Here the CDR3 DNA reads TGTGCCAGTAGTCAAACTAGCGGGGGGGCGACAGATACGCAGTATTTT.

This clone was counted once. The chain carries TRBV19 and TRBJ2-3; perhaps TRBD2 as D (6 bases). Germline V gene sequence: CDR1 LNHDA, CDR2 SQIVND (reference sequence). Trimming removed 5 bases from V and 6 bases from J, with 15 bases in between. The CDR3 consists of 14 residues. The CDR3 spells CASSPSGVPDTQYF. In DNA, the CDR3 is TGTGCCAGTAGTCCCTCGGGAGTGCCGGATACGCAGTATTTT.

The chain combines TRBV18 with TRBJ2-1; D remains unclear. Germline CDR1 is KGHSH and CDR2 is LQKENI. The CDR3 covers 15 residues. Between the trimmed V and J ends, which lost 3 bases and 0 bases, there was a span of 9 bases. CDR3 sequence reads: CASSPDSYSYNEQFF. CDR3 DNA sequence: TGTGCCAGCTCACCCGACTCATACTCCTACAATGAGCAGTTCTTC.

This clone was found a few times. J is TRBJ1-2 and V is TRBV6-7; D ambiguous. TRBV6-7 is an ORF; its function is uncertain. Trimming pared 1 base from V and 7 bases from J, leaving 13 bases between. This CDR3 is built from 14 residues. CDR3 amino acids: CASSYLFGLIGYTF. CDR3 in DNA: TGTGCCAGCAGTTACTTATTTGGGCTGATTGGCTACACCTTC.

The chain uses TRBV18 and TRBJ2-5; weak D call: TRBD1 (6 bases). The better agreement between TRBJ2-7 and the DNA end casts doubt on the J call. The CDR3 loop spans 15 amino acids. Germline CDR1 and CDR2: KGHSH and LQKENI. CDR3 region: CASSPGQGSSYEQYF. CDR3 nucleotide sequence: TGTGCCAGCTCACCAGGGCAGGGGAGCTCCTACGAGCAGTACTTC.

The chain recombines TRBV4-1 with TRBJ1-1; D remains ambiguous. The CDR3 covers 14 residues. Trimming pared 3 bases from V and 4 bases from J, leaving 12 bases between. Germline CDR1 MGHRA, CDR2 YSYEKL. This CDR3 reads CASSQQRSGTEAFF. As DNA, the CDR3 is TGCGCCAGCAGCCAGCAAAGATCGGGCACTGAAGCTTTCTTT.

The gene calls are TRBV18 and TRBJ1-2; D is unclear. The CDR3 totals 15 residues. Germline V lookup: CDR1 KGHSH, CDR2 LQKENI. With 0 bases removed from V and 4 bases from J, the gap between germline ends came to 12 bases. The CDR3 loop reads CASSPPTEGIYGYTF. Here the CDR3 DNA reads TGTGCCAGCTCACCACCCACAGAAGGAATCTATGGCTACACCTTC.

The V call is TRBV5-4, the J call TRBJ1-1, with D possibly matching TRBD1 (5 bases). The CDR3 runs 14 residues. Looked up from germline, CDR1 is SGHNT and CDR2 is YYREEE (reference sequence). The ends were cut back, 0 bases at V and 4 bases at J, with 10 bases in the middle. Here the CDR3 reads CASSLATDLTEAFF. The DNA for the CDR3 is TGTGCCAGCAGCTTGGCGACAGATCTCACTGAAGCTTTCTTT. Using reference TRBV5-4 and TRBJ1-1 for the parts outside the CDR3, the full variable domain is ETGVTQSPTHLIKTRGQQVTLRCSSQSGHNTVSWYQQALGQGPQFIFQYYREEENGRGNFPPRFSGLQFPNYSSELNVNALELDDSALYLCASSLATDLTEAFFGQGTRLTVV.

V and J are TRBV25-1 and TRBJ2-5; D gene ambiguous. This CDR3 comprises 14 residues. Trimming took off 8 bases at V and 4 bases at J, with 17 bases between the two ends. The V gene's germline CDR1 is MGHDK and CDR2 SYGVNS. CDR3 DNA: TGTGCCAGCCTCCAATCCGCCCCGGGAGAGACCCAGTACTTC. It codes for CASLQSAPGETQYF.

V gene TRBV19 combines with J gene TRBJ1-5; 8 bases agree with TRBD1. With V trimmed by 2 bases and J by 2 bases, 2 bases remained unmatched. This CDR3 has 15 amino acids. Germline V CDR1 and CDR2: LNHDA, SQIVND (reference sequence). CDR3 nucleotide sequence: TGTGCCAGTAGTATATCAGGGGGCGGCAATCAGCCCCAGCATTTT. This gives the protein CASSISGGGNQPQHF.

This chain links TRBV6-6 with TRBJ1-6; 10 bases align to TRBD1. In germline, CDR1 is MNHNY, CDR2 SVGAGI (reference sequence). CDR3 length: 15 residues. Germline trimming cut 6 bases from V and 10 bases from J; bases unmatched to any gene: 9. The CDR3 spells CASSPGTGDRSPLHF. CDR3 coding DNA: TGTGCCAGCAGCCCCGGGACAGGGGATCGGTCACCCCTCCACTTT.

V gene TRBV7-2 combines with J gene TRBJ1-1, with D maybe TRBD1 (5 bases). This CDR3 has 12 amino acids. Germline lookup yields CDR1 SGHTA and CDR2 FQGNSA. V was clipped by 5 bases and J by 8 bases, with 12 bases between them. The CDR3: CASSQGREEAFF. The DNA for the CDR3 is TGTGCCAGCAGCCAGGGAAGAGAAGAAGCTTTCTTT.

V is TRBV6-5 and J is TRBJ2-2; 7 bases match TRBD1. This CDR3 contains 14 residues. J gave up 7 bases and V 5 bases, and 7 bases lay outside the gene matches. Germline CDR1 MNHEY, CDR2 SVGAGI. The CDR3 here is CASSRQGGIGELFF. The CDR3 DNA follows: TGTGCCAGCAGTAGACAGGGTGGGATCGGGGAGCTGTTTTTT.

The chain is built from TRBV19 and TRBJ2-4; D is ambiguous. The germline V gene has CDR1 LNHDA and CDR2 SQIVND (reference sequence). This CDR3 has 10 amino acids. Trimming cost V 10 bases and J 8 bases, with 9 bases left between them. The chain's CDR3 is CATARYIQYF. The CDR3 DNA reads TGTGCCACGGCTAGATACATTCAGTACTTC.